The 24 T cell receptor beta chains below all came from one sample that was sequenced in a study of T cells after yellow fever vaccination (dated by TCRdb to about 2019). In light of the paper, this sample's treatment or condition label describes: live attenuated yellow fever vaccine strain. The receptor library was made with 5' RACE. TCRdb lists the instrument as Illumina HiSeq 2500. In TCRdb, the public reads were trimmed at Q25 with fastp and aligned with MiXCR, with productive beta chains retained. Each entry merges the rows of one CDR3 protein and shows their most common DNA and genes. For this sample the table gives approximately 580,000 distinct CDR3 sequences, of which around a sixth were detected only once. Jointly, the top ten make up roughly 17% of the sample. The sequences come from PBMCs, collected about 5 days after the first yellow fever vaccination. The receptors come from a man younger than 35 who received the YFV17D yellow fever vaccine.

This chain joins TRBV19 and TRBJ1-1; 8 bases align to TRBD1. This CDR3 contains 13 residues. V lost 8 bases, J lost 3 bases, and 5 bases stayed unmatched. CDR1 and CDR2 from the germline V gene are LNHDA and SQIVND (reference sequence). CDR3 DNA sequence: TGTGCCAGTGGTGACAGGGGTGACACTGAAGCTTTCTTT. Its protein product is CASGDRGDTEAFF.

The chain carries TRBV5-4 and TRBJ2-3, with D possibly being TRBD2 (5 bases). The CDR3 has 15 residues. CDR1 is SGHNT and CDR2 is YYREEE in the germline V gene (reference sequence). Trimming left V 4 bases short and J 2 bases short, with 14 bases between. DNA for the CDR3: TGTGCCAGCAGCGTCAGACTAAACCCCACAGATACGCAGTATTTT. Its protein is CASSVRLNPTDTQYF.

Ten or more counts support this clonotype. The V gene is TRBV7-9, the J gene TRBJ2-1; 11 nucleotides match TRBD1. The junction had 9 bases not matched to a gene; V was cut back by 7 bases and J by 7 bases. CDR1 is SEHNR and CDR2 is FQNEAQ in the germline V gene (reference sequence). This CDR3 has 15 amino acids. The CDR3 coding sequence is TGTGCCAGCATTCGGCCGGGACAGGGGGTTAATGAGCAGTTCTTC. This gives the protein CASIRPGQGVNEQFF.

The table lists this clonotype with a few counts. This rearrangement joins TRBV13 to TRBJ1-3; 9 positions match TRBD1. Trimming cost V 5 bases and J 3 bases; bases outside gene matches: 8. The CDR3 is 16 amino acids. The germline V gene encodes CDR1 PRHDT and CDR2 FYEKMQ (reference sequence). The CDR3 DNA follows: TGTGCCAGCAGCCCACGGGACAGGGTGTTTGGAAACACCATATATTTT. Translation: CASSPRDRVFGNTIYF.

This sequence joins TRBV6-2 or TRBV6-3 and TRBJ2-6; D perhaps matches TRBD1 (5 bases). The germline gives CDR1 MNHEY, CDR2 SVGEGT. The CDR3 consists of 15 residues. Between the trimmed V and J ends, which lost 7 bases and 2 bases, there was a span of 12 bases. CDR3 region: CASTPQGAGANVLTF. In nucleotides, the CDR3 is TGTGCCAGCACTCCCCAGGGCGCTGGGGCCAACGTCCTGACTTTC.

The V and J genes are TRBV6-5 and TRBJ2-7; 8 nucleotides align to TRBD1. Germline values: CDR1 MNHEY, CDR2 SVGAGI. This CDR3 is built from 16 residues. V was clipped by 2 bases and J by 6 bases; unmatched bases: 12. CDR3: CASSYPLGRGHREQYF. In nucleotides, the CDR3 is TGTGCCAGCAGTTACCCCCTCGGCAGGGGGCATCGCGAGCAGTACTTC.

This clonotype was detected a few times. The CDR3 sequence is CASSVTGNGELFF. In DNA form, the CDR3 reads TGTGCCAGCAGCGTGACGGGTAACGGGGAGCTGTTTTTT. The chain combines TRBV11-2 with TRBJ2-2; D not resolved. In germline, CDR1 is SGHAT, CDR2 FQNNGV. The V end was cut by 5 bases, the J end by 7 bases, with 11 bases between. The CDR3 is made up of 13 amino acids.

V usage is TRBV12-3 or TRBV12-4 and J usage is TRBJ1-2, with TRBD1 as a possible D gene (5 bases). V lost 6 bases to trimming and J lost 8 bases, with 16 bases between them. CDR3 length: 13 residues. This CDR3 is CASSQSRERGYTF. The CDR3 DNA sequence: TGTGCCAGCAGCCAGAGCAGGGAAAGGGGCTACACCTTC.

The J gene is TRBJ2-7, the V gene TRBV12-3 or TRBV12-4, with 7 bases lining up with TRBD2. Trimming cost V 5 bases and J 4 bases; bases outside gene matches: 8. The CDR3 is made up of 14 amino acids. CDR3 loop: CASSPDGTTYEQYF. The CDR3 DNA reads TGTGCCAGCAGTCCAGACGGGACTACTTACGAGCAGTACTTC.

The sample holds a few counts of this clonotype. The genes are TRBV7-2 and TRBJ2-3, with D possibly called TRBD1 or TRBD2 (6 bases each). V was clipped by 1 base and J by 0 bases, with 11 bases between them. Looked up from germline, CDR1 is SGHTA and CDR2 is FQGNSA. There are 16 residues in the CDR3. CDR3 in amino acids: CASSLDREVSTDTQYF. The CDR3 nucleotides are TGTGCCAGCAGCTTAGACAGGGAGGTGAGCACAGATACGCAGTATTTT.

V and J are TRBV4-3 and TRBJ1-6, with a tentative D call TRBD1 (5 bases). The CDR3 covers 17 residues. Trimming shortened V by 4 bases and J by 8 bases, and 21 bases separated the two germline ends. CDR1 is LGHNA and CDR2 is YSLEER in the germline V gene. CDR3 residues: CASSLLRRGLGYSPLHF. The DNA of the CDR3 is TGCGCCAGCAGCCTCTTAAGGCGGGGGTTGGGATATTCACCCCTCCACTTT.

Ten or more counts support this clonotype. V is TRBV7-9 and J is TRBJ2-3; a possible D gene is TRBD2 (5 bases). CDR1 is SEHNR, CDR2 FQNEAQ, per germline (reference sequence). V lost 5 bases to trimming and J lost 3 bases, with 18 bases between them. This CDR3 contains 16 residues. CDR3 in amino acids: CASSTRGSSRTDTQYF. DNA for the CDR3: TGTGCCAGCAGCACTCGGGGATCCAGCCGGACAGATACGCAGTATTTT.

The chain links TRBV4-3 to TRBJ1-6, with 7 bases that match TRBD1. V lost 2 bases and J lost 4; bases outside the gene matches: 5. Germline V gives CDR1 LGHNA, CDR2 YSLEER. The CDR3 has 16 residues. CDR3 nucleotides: TGCGCCAGCAGCCAACGGGACAGAGCATATAATTCACCCCTCCACTTT. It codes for CASSQRDRAYNSPLHF.

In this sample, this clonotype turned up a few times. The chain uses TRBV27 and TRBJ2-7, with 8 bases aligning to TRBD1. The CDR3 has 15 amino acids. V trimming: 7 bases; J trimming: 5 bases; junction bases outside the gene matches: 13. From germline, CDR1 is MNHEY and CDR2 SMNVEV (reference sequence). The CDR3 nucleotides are TGTGCCAGCACCGAAAGACAGGGGTTCGGGAACGAGCAGTACTTC. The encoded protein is CASTERQGFGNEQYF.

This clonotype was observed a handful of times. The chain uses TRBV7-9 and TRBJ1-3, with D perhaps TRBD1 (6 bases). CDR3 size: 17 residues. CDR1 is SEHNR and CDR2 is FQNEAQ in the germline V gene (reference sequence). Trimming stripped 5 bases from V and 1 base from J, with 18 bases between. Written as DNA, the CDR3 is TGTGCCAGCAGCCCACCCCGCGGGGGCTATTCTGGAAACACCATATATTTT. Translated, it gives CASSPPRGGYSGNTIYF.

The CDR3 region has the DNA TGCGCCAGCAGCTTGCAAGGACAGGGCATGAACACTGAAGCTTTCTTT. Translated, it gives CASSLQGQGMNTEAFF. V usage is TRBV5-1 and J usage is TRBJ1-1; 8 bases match TRBD1. CDR1 and CDR2 (germline): SGHRS, YFSETQ. V dropped 1 base and J dropped 0; count of bases not matched to a gene: 5. The CDR3 is 16 amino acids.

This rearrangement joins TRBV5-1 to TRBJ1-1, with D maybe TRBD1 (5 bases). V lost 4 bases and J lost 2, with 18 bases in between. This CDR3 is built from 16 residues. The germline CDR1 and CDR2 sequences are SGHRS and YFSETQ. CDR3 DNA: TGCGCCAGCAGCATAGGGACGGACTCCTATAACACTGAAGCTTTCTTT. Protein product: CASSIGTDSYNTEAFF.

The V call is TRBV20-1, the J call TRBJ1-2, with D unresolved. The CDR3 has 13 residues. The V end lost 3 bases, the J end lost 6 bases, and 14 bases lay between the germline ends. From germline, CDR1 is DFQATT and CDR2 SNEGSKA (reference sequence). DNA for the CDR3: TGCAGTGCTAGTCTACACCTGGTCAATGGCTACACCTTC. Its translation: CSASLHLVNGYTF.

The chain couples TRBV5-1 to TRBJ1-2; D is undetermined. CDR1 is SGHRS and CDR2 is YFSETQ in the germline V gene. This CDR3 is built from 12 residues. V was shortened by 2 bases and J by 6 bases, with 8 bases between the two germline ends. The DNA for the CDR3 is TGCGCCAGCAGCTTAGACTCCCATGGCTACACCTTC. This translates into CASSLDSHGYTF.

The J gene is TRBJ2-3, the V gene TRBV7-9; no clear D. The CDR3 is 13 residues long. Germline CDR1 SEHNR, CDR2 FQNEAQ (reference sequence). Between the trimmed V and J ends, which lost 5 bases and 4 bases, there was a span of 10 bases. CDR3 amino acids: CASSRRTSDTQYF. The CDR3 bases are TGTGCCAGCAGCCGGCGCACGTCAGATACGCAGTATTTT.

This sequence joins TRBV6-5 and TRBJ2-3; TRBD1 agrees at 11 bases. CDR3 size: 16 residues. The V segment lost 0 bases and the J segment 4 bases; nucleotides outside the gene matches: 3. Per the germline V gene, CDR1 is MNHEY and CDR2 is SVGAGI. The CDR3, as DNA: TGTGCCAGCAGTTACTCCTGGACAGGGGGCGCAGATACGCAGTATTTT. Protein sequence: CASSYSWTGGADTQYF.

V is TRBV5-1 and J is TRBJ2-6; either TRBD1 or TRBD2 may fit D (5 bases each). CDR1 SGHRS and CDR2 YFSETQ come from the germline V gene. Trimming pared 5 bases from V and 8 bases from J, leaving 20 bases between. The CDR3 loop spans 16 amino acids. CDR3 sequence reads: CASSSDGTMGTNVLTF. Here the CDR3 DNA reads TGCGCCAGCAGTTCGGACGGGACCATGGGGACCAACGTCCTGACTTTC.

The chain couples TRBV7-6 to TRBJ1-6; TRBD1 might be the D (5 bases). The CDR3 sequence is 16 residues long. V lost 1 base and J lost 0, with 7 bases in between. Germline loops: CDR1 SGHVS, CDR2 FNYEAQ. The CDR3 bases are TGTGCCAGCAGCTTAGTGACAGACTCCTATAATTCACCCCTCCACTTT. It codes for CASSLVTDSYNSPLHF.

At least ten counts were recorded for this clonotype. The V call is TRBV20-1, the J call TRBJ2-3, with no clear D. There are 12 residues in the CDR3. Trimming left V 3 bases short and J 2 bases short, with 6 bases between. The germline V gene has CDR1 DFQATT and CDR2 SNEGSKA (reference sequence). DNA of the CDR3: TGCAGTGCTAGCCCCCCCACAGATACGCAGTATTTT. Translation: CSASPPTDTQYF.